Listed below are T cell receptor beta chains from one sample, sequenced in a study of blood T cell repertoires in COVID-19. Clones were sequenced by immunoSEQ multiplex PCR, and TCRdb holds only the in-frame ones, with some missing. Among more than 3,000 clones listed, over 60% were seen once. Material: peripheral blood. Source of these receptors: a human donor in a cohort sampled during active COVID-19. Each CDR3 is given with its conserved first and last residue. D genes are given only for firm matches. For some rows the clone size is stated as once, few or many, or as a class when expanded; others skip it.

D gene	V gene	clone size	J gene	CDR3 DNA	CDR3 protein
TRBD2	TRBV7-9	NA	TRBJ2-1	TGTGCCAGCAGCCTTCGGACTAGCGGGAGGGCCGCCTACAATGAGCAGTTCTTC	CASSLRTSGRAAYNEQFF
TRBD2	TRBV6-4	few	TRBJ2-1	TGTGCCAGCAGTGACTCGCGGGAGGCGTACAATGAGCAGTTCTTC	CASSDSREAYNEQFF
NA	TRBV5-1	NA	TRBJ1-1	TGCGCCAGCAGCGCCCCCCGAACGGGGGGGCTCACTGAAGCTTTCTTT	CASSAPRTGGLTEAFF
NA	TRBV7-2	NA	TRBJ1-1	TGTGCCAGCAGTTCGACAGCGGGCACTGAAGCTTTCTTT	CASSSTAGTEAFF
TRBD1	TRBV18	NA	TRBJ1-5	TGTGCCAGCTCAAGCCGGGACAGGGGAGGTCAGCCCCAGCATTTT	CASSSRDRGGQPQHF
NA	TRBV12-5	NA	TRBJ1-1	TGTGCTAGTGGTTTGGCCCCGGGGGGGGTGTCCCACACTGAAGCTTTCTTT	CASGLAPGGVSHTEAFF
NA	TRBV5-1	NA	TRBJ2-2	TGCGCCAGCAGCCCGGAGGGCACCGGGGAGCTGTTTTTT	CASSPEGTGELFF
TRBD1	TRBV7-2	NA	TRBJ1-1	TGTGCCAGCAGCTTAGCAGGCGGGACAGGAGGAGCTTTCTTT	CASSLAGGTGGAFF
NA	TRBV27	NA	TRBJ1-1	TGTGCCAGCAGTCCCAACAGGGCAATGAACACTGAAGCTTTCTTT	CASSPNRAMNTEAFF
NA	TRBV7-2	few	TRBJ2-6	TGTGCCAGCAGCCCCACAGGGCTCGGGGCCAACGTCCTGACTTTC	CASSPTGLGANVLTF
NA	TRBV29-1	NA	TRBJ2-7	TGCAGCGTAGCAAGGGGGGGCGAGCAGTACTTC	CSVARGGEQYF
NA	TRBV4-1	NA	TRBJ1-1	TGCGCCAGCAGCCAACTTGGGAGGACATCAACCCGTGGGGCTTTCTTT	CASSQLGRTSTRGAFF
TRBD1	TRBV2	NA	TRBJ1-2	TGTGCCAGCAGTGATAGGACAGGGGTTTATTATGGCTACACCTTC	CASSDRTGVYYGYTF
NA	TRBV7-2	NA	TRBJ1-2	TGTGCCAGCAGCTTAGCAGGGGGTGGAGGCTACACCTTC	CASSLAGGGGYTF
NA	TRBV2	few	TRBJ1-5	TGTGCCAGCAGTGAGAGTCCGCCTGCTTTTTATAGCAATCAGCCCCAGCATTTT	CASSESPPAFYSNQPQHF
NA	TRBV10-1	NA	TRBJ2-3	TGCGCCAGCAGTGAGTCTACAGGCCAACGGCCAGATACGCAGTATTTT	CASSESTGQRPDTQYF
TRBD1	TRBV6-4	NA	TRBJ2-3	TGTGCCAGCAGTGCCGGGACAGGGGGCTTAGATACGCAGTATTTT	CASSAGTGGLDTQYF
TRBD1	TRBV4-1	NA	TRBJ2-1	TGCGCCAGCAGCCAAGTCCTAAGAACAGGGGGCAATGAGCAGTTCTTC	CASSQVLRTGGNEQFF
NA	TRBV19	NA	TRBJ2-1	TGTGCCAGTAGAAGGCGTGAGGATGAGCAGTTCTTC	CASRRREDEQFF
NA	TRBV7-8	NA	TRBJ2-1	TGTGCCAGCAGCTTAGGGGGGGTGGGTCGGCAGTTCTTC	CASSLGGVGRQFF
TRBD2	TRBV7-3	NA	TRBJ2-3	TGTGCCGAGCCTTACATTCGCACTAGCGATAGCACAGATACGCAGTATTTT	CAEPYIRTSDSTDTQYF
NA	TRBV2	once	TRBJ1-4	TGTGCCACCCAGGGCAATAATGAAAAACTGTTTTTT	CATQGNNEKLFF
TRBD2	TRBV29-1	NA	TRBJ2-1	TGCAGCGCCCGATCGGGACTAGCGGGACCGAATGAGCAGTTCTTC	CSARSGLAGPNEQFF
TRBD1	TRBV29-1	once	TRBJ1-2	TGCAGCGTGGGGGACAGGGGAAGAGGAGGCTACACCTTC	CSVGDRGRGGYTF
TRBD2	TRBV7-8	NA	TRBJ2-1	TGTGCCAGCAGCGGTAGCGGGGGGGCCACGGCTGAGCAGTTCTTC	CASSGSGGATAEQFF
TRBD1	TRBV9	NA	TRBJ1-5	TGTGCCAGCAGCGCCGGGACAGGGGTTCAGCCCCAGCATTTT	CASSAGTGVQPQHF
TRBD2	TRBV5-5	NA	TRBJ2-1	TGTGCCAGCAGCTTGGCCCGTCTCCCACTAGCGGGAGCCTACAATGAGCAGTTCTTC	CASSLARLPLAGAYNEQFF
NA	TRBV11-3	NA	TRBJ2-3	TGTGCCAGCAGCTTAGACCAGTCCACCACAGATACGCAGTATTTT	CASSLDQSTTDTQYF
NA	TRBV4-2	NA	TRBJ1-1	TGTGCCAGCAGCTACAGTAGTACAGGGAACACTGAAGCTTTCTTT	CASSYSSTGNTEAFF
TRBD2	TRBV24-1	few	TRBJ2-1	TGTGCCACCTCAGGACTAGACTCCTACAATGAGCAGTTCTTC	CATSGLDSYNEQFF
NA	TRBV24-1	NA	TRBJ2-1	TGTGCCACCAGTGATTCCCGCCTTCTAGCGAGCTCCTACAATGAGCAGTTCTTC	CATSDSRLLASSYNEQFF
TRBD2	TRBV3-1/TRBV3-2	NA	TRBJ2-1	TGTGCCAGCAGCCGTCTTGCGGGGGGGCTTGAGCAGTTCTTC	CASSRLAGGLEQFF
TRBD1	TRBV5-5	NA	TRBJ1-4	TGTGCCAGCAGCTTCGGGGACAGGGTATATACTAATGAAAAACTGTTTTTT	CASSFGDRVYTNEKLFF
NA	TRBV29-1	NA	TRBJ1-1	TGCAGCCTTCAGGGTGTTGTTAACACTGAAGCTTTCTTT	CSLQGVVNTEAFF
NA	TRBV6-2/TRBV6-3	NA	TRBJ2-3	TGTGCCAGCAGTTCTAGCACAGATACGCAGTATTTT	CASSSSTDTQYF
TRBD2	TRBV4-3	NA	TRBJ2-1	TGCGCCAGCAGCCAAACCACCAGGCGGGGGGCACGGGATGAGCAGTTCTTC	CASSQTTRRGARDEQFF
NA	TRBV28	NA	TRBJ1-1	TGTGCCAGCAGTCCCATTGACCAGGGTAGGGTCGCGGGATCTTTCTTT	CASSPIDQGRVAGSFF
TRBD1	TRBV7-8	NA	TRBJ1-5	TGTGCCAGCAGCTCCCTGACAGGGGGCAACCAGCCCCAGCATTTT	CASSSLTGGNQPQHF
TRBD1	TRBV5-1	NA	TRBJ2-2	TGCGCCAGCAGCCCCACAGGGGAAGCCGGGGAGCTGTTTTTT	CASSPTGEAGELFF
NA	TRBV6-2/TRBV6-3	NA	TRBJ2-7	TGTGCCAGCAGTTACCGTAGGGCAGGGGCCTACGAGCAGTACTTC	CASSYRRAGAYEQYF
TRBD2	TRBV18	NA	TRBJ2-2	TGTGCCAGCTCACCGGGCGGGAGGAGTACCGGGGAGCTGTTTTTT	CASSPGGRSTGELFF
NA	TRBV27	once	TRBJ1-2	TGTGCCAGCAGTTATTTGGGGGCCTATGGCTACACCTTC	CASSYLGAYGYTF
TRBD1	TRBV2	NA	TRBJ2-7	TGTGCCAGCAGCCAACAGGGGGCGATTATGTACGAGCAGTACTTC	CASSQQGAIMYEQYF
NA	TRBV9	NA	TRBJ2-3	TGTGCCAGCAGCGCCATACAGGGTGGCACAGATACGCAGTATTTT	CASSAIQGGTDTQYF
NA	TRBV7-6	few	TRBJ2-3	TGTGCCAGCAGCCCAGGTACAGATACGCAGTATTTT	CASSPGTDTQYF
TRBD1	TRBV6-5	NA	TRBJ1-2	TGTGCCAGCAGTACCCGAAGGGGGCTTAATCATGGCTACACCTTC	CASSTRRGLNHGYTF
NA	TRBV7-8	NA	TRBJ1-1	TGTGCCAGCAGCTTAGGAACAGTCCCTTTGAACACTGAAGCTTTCTTT	CASSLGTVPLNTEAFF